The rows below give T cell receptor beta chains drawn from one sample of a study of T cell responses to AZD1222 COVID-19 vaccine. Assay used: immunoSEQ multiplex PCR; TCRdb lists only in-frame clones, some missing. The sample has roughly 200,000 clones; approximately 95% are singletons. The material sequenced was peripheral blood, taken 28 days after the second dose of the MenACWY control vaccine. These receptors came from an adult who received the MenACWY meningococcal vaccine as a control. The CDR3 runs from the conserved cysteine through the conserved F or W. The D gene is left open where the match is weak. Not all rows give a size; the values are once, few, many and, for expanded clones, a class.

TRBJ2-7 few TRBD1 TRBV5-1 CASSYGTGATRSYEQYF TGCGCCAGCAGTTATGGGACAGGTGCTACCCGCTCCTACGAGCAGTACTTC
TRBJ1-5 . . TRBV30 CAWSVGAGSSNQPQHF TGTGCCTGGAGTGTAGGGGCAGGGTCGAGCAATCAGCCCCAGCATTTT
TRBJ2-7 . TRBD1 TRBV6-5 CASTIDRGTEQYF TGTGCCAGCACCATAGACAGGGGTACCGAGCAGTACTTC
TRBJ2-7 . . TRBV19 CASSIGGTPTYEQYF TGTGCCAGTAGTATAGGGGGGACACCTACCTACGAGCAGTACTTC
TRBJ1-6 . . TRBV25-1 CASSDSGNRYNSPLHF TGTGCCAGCAGTGATTCGGGGAACCGCTATAATTCACCCCTCCACTTT
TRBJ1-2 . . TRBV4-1 CASSQVVPDYGYTF TGCGCCAGCAGCCAAGTCGTCCCCGACTATGGCTACACCTTC
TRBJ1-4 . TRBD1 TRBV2 CASRQGATNEKLFF TGTGCCAGCAGGCAGGGGGCTACTAATGAAAAACTGTTTTTT
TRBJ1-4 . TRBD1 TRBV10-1 CASSGRQGADEKLFF TGCGCCAGCAGTGGACGACAGGGAGCGGATGAAAAACTGTTTTTT
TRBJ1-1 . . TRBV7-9 CASSLGETANTEAFF TGTGCCAGCAGCTTAGGGGAGACAGCGAACACTGAAGCTTTCTTT
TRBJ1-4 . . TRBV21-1 CASSNRGHATNEKLFF TGTGCCAGCAGCAACAGGGGGCATGCAACTAATGAAAAACTGTTTTTT
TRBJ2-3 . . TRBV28 CASSPRDGQLTDTQYF TGTGCCAGCAGTCCGCGAGACGGACAACTCACAGATACGCAGTATTTT
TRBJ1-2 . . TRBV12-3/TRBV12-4 CASSSGGMIGYTF TGTGCCAGCAGCTCCGGGGGTATGATCGGCTACACCTTC
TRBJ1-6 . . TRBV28 CASRRGGYSYNSPLHF TGTGCCAGCAGACGGGGGGGTTACAGCTATAATTCACCCCTCCACTTT
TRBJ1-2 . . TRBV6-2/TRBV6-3 CASGLKGFGYTF TGTGCCAGCGGTTTAAAAGGTTTTGGCTACACCTTC
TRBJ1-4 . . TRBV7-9 CASSLAFGGASKEKLFF TGTGCCAGCAGCTTAGCGTTCGGGGGCGCCAGTAAGGAAAAACTGTTTTTT
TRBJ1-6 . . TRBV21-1 CASTNFRVVNSPLHF TGTGCCAGCACAAATTTCAGGGTGGTTAATTCACCCCTCCACTTT
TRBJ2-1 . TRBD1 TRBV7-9 CASSFAGGAGNEQFF TGTGCCAGCAGCTTCGCAGGGGGCGCAGGCAATGAGCAGTTCTTC
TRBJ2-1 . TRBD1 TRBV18 CASSPPNRGNEQFF TGTGCCAGCTCACCACCGAACAGGGGGAATGAGCAGTTCTTC
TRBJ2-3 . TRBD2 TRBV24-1 CATSDPGLADTDTQYF TGTGCCACCAGTGATCCTGGACTAGCTGACACAGATACGCAGTATTTT
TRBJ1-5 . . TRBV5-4 CASSLGEGQPQHF TGTGCCAGCAGCTTGGGAGAAGGTCAGCCCCAGCATTTT
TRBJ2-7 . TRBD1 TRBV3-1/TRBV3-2 CASSQGSGTGSYEQYF TGTGCCAGCAGCCAGGGCTCCGGGACAGGCTCCTACGAGCAGTACTTC
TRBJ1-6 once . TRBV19 CASSSLGNSPGTPLHF TGTGCCAGTAGCTCGTTAGGGAACAGCCCGGGGACACCCCTCCACTTT
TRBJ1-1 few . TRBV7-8 CASSLGTEAFF TGTGCCAGCAGCTTAGGGACAGAAGCTTTCTTT
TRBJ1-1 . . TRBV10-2 CASSPRGATEAFF TGCGCCAGCAGTCCAAGGGGTGCCACTGAAGCTTTCTTT
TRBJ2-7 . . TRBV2 CASSPLSRGRMFAYEQYF TGTGCCAGCAGTCCCTTGTCCAGAGGGCGAATGTTTGCCTACGAGCAGTACTTC
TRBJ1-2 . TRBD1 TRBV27 CASREQGSNYGYTF TGTGCCAGCAGAGAACAGGGGAGTAACTATGGCTACACCTTC
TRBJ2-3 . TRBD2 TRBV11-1 CASSPSSGGRADTQYF TGTGCCAGCAGCCCCTCTAGCGGGGGGCGTGCAGATACGCAGTATTTT
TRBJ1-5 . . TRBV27 CASSFVGGQPQHF TGTGCCAGCAGTTTCGTGGGGGGTCAGCCCCAGCATTTT
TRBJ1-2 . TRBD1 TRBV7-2 CASSQDRGPYGYTF TGTGCCAGCAGCCAGGACAGGGGGCCCTATGGCTACACCTTC
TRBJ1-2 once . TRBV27 CASSLADGMNYGYTF TGTGCCAGCAGTTTAGCGGACGGGATGAACTATGGCTACACCTTC
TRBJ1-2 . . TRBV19 CASSPFAGAVDGYTF TGTGCCAGTAGCCCGTTCGCGGGGGCGGTCGATGGCTACACCTTC
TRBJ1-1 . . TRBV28 CASTVPPNTEAFF TGTGCCAGCACCGTCCCGCCTAACACTGAAGCTTTCTTT
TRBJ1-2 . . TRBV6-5 CASTGGYGYTF TGTGCCAGCACCGGGGGTTATGGCTACACCTTC
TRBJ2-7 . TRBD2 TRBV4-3 CASSQAASGGAYEQYF TGCGCCAGCAGCCAGGCGGCTAGCGGGGGGGCCTACGAGCAGTACTTC
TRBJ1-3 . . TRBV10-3 CAISESRARSGNTIYF TGTGCCATCAGTGAGTCCCGAGCTCGCTCTGGAAACACCATATATTTT
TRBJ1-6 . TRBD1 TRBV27 CASRMTGTGAYNSPLHF TGTGCCAGCAGGATGACCGGGACAGGGGCTTATAATTCACCCCTCCACTTT
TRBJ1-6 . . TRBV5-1 CASSLVGDNSPLHF TGCGCCAGCAGCTTGGTTGGGGATAATTCACCCCTCCACTTT
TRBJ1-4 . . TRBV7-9 CASSLDGVVTNEKLFF TGTGCCAGCAGCTTAGATGGGGTGGTAACTAATGAAAAACTGTTTTTT
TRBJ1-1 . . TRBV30 CAWTVGASFAEAFF TGTGCCTGGACGGTAGGGGCAAGTTTCGCTGAAGCTTTCTTT
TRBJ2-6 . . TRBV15 CATSVLRSGANVLTF TGTGCCACCAGTGTACTGCGGTCTGGGGCCAACGTCCTGACTTTC
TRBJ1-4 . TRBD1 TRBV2 CASSETGVGEKLFF TGTGCCAGCAGCGAAACAGGGGTTGGTGAAAAACTGTTTTTT
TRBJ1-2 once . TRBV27 CASSLGDRFGGYTF TGTGCCAGCAGTTTAGGCGACAGATTCGGTGGCTACACCTTC
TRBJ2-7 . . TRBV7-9 CASSSLQGIPYEQYF TGTGCCAGCAGCTCGCTACAGGGAATTCCCTACGAGCAGTACTTC
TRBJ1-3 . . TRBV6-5 CASSYDAVAGNTIYF TGTGCCAGCAGTTACGATGCGGTGGCGGGAAACACCATATATTTT